Listed here are 15 T cell receptor beta chains from one sample, sequenced in a study of T cells in Graves' hyperthyroidism and ophthalmopathy. RNA transcripts provided the source from which TCR beta CDR3 regions were amplified. A first-round RT-PCR of the TCR CDR3 used the HTBI primer set. TCRdb reprocessed the multiplex PCR reads with MiXCR, giving one entry per CDR3 protein. The data hold about 290,000 distinct CDR3 sequences, with roughly an eighth observed a single time. Sequencing was performed on blood. The receptor set was obtained from a woman aged 40 to 50 with Graves' hyperthyroidism.

This clonotype was observed a handful of times. V is TRBV30 and J is TRBJ2-3; D is undetermined. The germline V gene has CDR1 GTSNPN and CDR2 SVGIG (reference sequence). The ends were cut back, 0 bases at V and 0 bases at J, with 16 bases in the middle. CDR3 size: 17 residues. CDR3 residues: CAWSVLGHELSTDTQYF. CDR3 DNA: TGTGCCTGGAGTGTACTTGGGCATGAACTTAGCACAGATACGCAGTATTTT.

In its sample, this clonotype was seen a few times. This rearrangement joins TRBV28 to TRBJ1-3; TRBD1 agrees at 11 bases. The V gene end was trimmed by 3 bases and the J gene end by 2 bases; junction bases not matched to a gene: 12. The CDR3 has 19 amino acids. Per germline, CDR1 MDHEN and CDR2 SYDVKM. CDR3 in amino acids: CASSLGTGGLPRAGNTIYF. The CDR3 DNA reads TGTGCCAGCAGTTTGGGGACAGGGGGTCTCCCCAGAGCTGGAAACACCATATATTTT.

The sample holds a few counts of this clonotype. The V gene is TRBV19, the J gene TRBJ2-1, with 10 bases lining up with TRBD2. The V gene's germline CDR1 is LNHDA and CDR2 SQIVND (reference sequence). After removal of 4 bases from V and 5 bases from J, the junction contained 5 bases not matched to a gene. The CDR3 has 15 residues. CDR3 sequence: CASSTGTSDNNEQFF. CDR3 DNA sequence: TGTGCCAGTAGTACCGGGACTAGCGACAACAATGAGCAGTTCTTC. Together with reference TRBV19 and TRBJ2-1, the CDR3 gives the full variable domain: DGGITQSPKYLFRKEGQNVTLSCEQNLNHDAMYWYRQDPGQGLRLIYYSQIVNDFQKGDIAEGYSVSREKKESFPLTVTSAQKNPTAFYLCASSTGTSDNNEQFFGPGTRLTVL.

This clonotype was seen ten or more times. The gene calls are TRBV18 and TRBJ2-1; no firm D call. This CDR3 is built from 12 residues. Germline CDR1 reads KGHSH; CDR2 reads LQKENI. Trimming shortened V by 3 bases and J by 10 bases, and 10 bases separated the two germline ends. The chain's CDR3 is CASSPQLDEQFF. CDR3 DNA: TGTGCCAGCTCACCCCAATTGGACGAGCAGTTCTTC.

This clonotype was observed many times. V and J are TRBV6-1 and TRBJ2-3, with 9 bases identical to TRBD2. V was pared by 5 bases and J by 0 bases, with 6 bases of the junction left unmatched. The CDR3 extends over 16 amino acids. Germline lookup yields CDR1 MNHNS and CDR2 SASEGT. DNA of the CDR3: TGTGCCAGCAGTCCCCGACTAGCGGATAGCACAGATACGCAGTATTTT. Protein: CASSPRLADSTDTQYF.

This clonotype was detected many times. This sequence joins TRBV12-5 and TRBJ2-5; a possible D gene is TRBD1 (5 bases). The CDR3 runs to 12 residues. Germline V gene data show CDR1 as LGHNT and CDR2 as FRNRAP. The V end was cut by 3 bases, the J end by 10 bases, with 12 bases between. For the CDR3, the DNA is TGTGCTAGTGGTTTCGCTTGGGGCCACCAGTACTTC. It specifies CASGFAWGHQYF.

This clonotype was counted many times. The chain has TRBV7-2 and TRBJ2-3, with a weak D call TRBD2 (6 bases). Germline CDR1 and CDR2: SGHTA and FQGNSA. V shed 3 bases and J shed 0 bases, with 13 bases lying between them. The CDR3 extends over 16 amino acids. CDR3 bases: TGTGCCAGCAGCTTTAACGGACTAACTAGCACAGATACGCAGTATTTT. Translating gives CASSFNGLTSTDTQYF.

This clonotype has a handful of counts. V and J are TRBV19 and TRBJ2-2; maybe TRBD2 (5 bases). V was pared by 3 bases and J by 6 bases, with 11 bases between. CDR1 and CDR2 from the germline V gene are LNHDA and SQIVND (reference sequence). The CDR3 runs to 14 residues. Here the CDR3 reads CASSIPAGAGELFF. Here the CDR3 DNA reads TGTGCCAGTAGTATTCCGGCCGGGGCCGGGGAGCTGTTTTTT.

This clonotype has ten or more counts. The chain joins TRBV27 to TRBJ1-2, with D perhaps TRBD1 (6 bases). In germline, CDR1 is MNHEY, CDR2 SMNVEV (reference sequence). The CDR3 covers 15 residues. V dropped 11 bases and J dropped 1 base, with 20 bases sitting between them. CDR3 sequence reads: CASRGGGSINYGYTF. The DNA for the CDR3 is TGTGCCTCTAGGGGGGGGGGCTCGATTAACTATGGCTACACCTTC.

The rearrangement uses TRBV18 and TRBJ2-5; D is perhaps TRBD1 (6 bases). Trimming left V 3 bases short and J 2 bases short, with 10 bases between. CDR1 and CDR2 from the germline V gene are KGHSH and LQKENI. The CDR3 sequence is 14 residues long. In DNA, the CDR3 is TGTGCCAGCTCACCTACGGACAGTCAAGAGACCCAGTACTTC. This gives the protein CASSPTDSQETQYF.

Only a few counts were recorded for this clonotype. The chain couples TRBV19 to TRBJ1-1, with D uncertain. Trimming took 3 bases from V and 5 from J, leaving 7 bases between them. The germline gives CDR1 LNHDA, CDR2 SQIVND (reference sequence). The CDR3 sequence is 12 residues long. CDR3 sequence reads: CASSILGTEAFF. The CDR3 coding sequence is TGTGCCAGTAGTATCCTAGGGACTGAAGCTTTCTTT.

V usage is TRBV7-8 and J usage is TRBJ1-5; 9 bases map to TRBD1. V lost 1 base to trimming and J lost 6 bases; unmatched junction nucleotides: 7. Germline V gene data show CDR1 as SGHVS and CDR2 as FQNEAQ. The CDR3 has 16 residues. In DNA form, the CDR3 reads TGTGCCAGCAGCTTAGAGGGACAGGGCCCAAGTCAGCCCCAGCATTTT. Protein sequence: CASSLEGQGPSQPQHF.

This clonotype was recorded at least ten times. The rearrangement joins TRBV2 to TRBJ1-2; no firm D call. The length of the CDR3 is 14 residues. Germline CDR1 is SNHLY and CDR2 is FYNNEI. Trimming shortened V by 5 bases and J by 0 bases, and 10 bases separated the two germline ends. The chain's CDR3 is CASSYANTNYGYTF. In DNA form, the CDR3 reads TGTGCCAGCAGTTACGCAAACACTAACTATGGCTACACCTTC. Based on the CDR3 plus reference TRBV2 and TRBJ1-2, the full variable domain is EPEVTQTPSHQVTQMGQEVILRCVPISNHLYFYWYRQILGQKVEFLVSFYNNEISEKSEIFDDQFSVERPDGSNFTLKIRSTKLEDSAMYFCASSYANTNYGYTFGSGTRLTVV.

Ten or more counts support this clonotype. This chain connects TRBV7-9 to TRBJ2-5; D gene ambiguous. There are 14 residues in the CDR3. Germline assignment: CDR1 SEHNR and CDR2 FQNEAQ (reference sequence). The V end lost 5 bases, the J end lost 1 base, and 11 bases lay between the germline ends. CDR3: CASSKDTFQETQYF. Written as DNA, the CDR3 is TGTGCCAGCAGCAAAGACACTTTCCAAGAGACCCAGTACTTC.

This clonotype has just a few counts. The chain is built from TRBV9 and TRBJ2-1; 8 bases map to TRBD1. V dropped 4 bases and J dropped 5; count of bases not matched to a gene: 5. CDR3 length: 14 residues. CDR1 is SGDLS, CDR2 YYNGEE, per germline. CDR3 bases: TGTGCCAGCAGCAGACAGGGGCTAAACAATGAGCAGTTCTTC. Its protein product is CASSRQGLNNEQFF. The variable domain in full, with the rest retrieved from reference TRBV9 and TRBJ2-1, is DSGVTQTPKHLITATGQRVTLRCSPRSGDLSVYWYQQSLDQGLQFLIQYYNGEERAKGNILERFSAQQFPDLHSELNLSSLELGDSALYFCASSRQGLNNEQFFGPGTRLTVL.